Below, 21 T cell receptor beta chains from the same sample are listed, as sequenced in a study of cytomegalovirus exposure and HLA in healthy donors. Researchers ran the PCR with 60 Vbeta and 13 Jbeta primers. Sequencing was performed with immunoSEQ multiplex PCR; in TCRdb, only in-frame clones are kept and a portion is missing. Among 150,000 to 200,000 clones listed, roughly 80% were seen once. The sequencing input was PBMCs. All receptors come from a woman aged 45 to 65 in good health and CMV-seronegative.

This chain links TRBV28 with TRBJ2-1; D call uncertain. CDR1 is MDHEN, CDR2 SYDVKM, per germline. The CDR3 length is 15 residues. Trimming stripped 6 bases from V and 0 bases from J, with 12 bases between. The CDR3 reads CASRLDTYSYNEQFF. CDR3 nucleotide sequence: TGTGCCAGCAGACTCGACACCTACTCCTACAATGAGCAGTTCTTC.

This chain connects TRBV7-3 to TRBJ1-1, with D perhaps TRBD1 (6 bases). This CDR3 spans 15 amino acids. Trimming left V 2 bases short and J 11 bases short, with 21 bases between. Per germline, CDR1 SGHTA and CDR2 FQGTGA. The CDR3 here is CASSLGATGRSVAFF. As DNA, the CDR3 is TGTGCCAGCAGCTTAGGGGCCACAGGGAGATCGGTGGCTTTCTTT.

This rearrangement joins TRBV6-6 to TRBJ2-7; D might be TRBD1 (7 bases). The V end lost 6 bases, the J end lost 3 bases, and 15 bases lay between the germline ends. Germline V gives CDR1 MNHNY, CDR2 SVGAGI (reference sequence). CDR3 length: 14 residues. CDR3 sequence: CASRGLRGLYEQYF. The CDR3 coding sequence is TGTGCCAGCAGGGGACTGAGGGGGCTCTACGAGCAGTACTTC.

This sequence joins TRBV13 and TRBJ1-3; D gene ambiguous. With 2 bases removed from V and 0 bases from J, the gap between germline ends came to 8 bases. The germline V gene encodes CDR1 PRHDT and CDR2 FYEKMQ (reference sequence). The CDR3 sequence is 15 residues long. The DNA for the CDR3 is TGTGCCAGCAGCTTATACGGGTCCTCTGGAAACACCATATATTTT. It yields the protein CASSLYGSSGNTIYF.

The chain has TRBV7-2 and TRBJ2-2; 8 bases line up with TRBD1. The germline V gene encodes CDR1 SGHTA and CDR2 FQGNSA. J gave up 2 bases and V 5 bases, and 4 bases lay outside the gene matches. The CDR3 covers 15 residues. CDR3 in DNA: TGTGCCAGCAGCCTGGCAGGGGGCAACACCGGGGAGCTGTTTTTT. Encoded protein: CASSLAGGNTGELFF.

This clone has more than one count but fewer than ten. CDR3 loop: CASGQGTGNTIYF. Written as DNA, the CDR3 is TGCGCCAGCGGACAGGGGACTGGAAACACCATATATTTT. The gene calls are TRBV5-1 and TRBJ1-3; 9 bases are shared with TRBD1. Trimming removed 7 bases from V and 2 bases from J; junction bases left unmatched: 1. Looked up from germline, CDR1 is SGHRS and CDR2 is YFSETQ. This CDR3 contains 13 residues.

The chain recombines TRBV7-2 with TRBJ2-7; TRBD1 is a possible D gene (5 bases). Trimming left V 1 base short and J 1 base short, with 11 bases between. Germline V gene lookup returns CDR1 SGHTA and CDR2 FQGNSA. This CDR3 is 15 amino acids long. CDR3 region: CASSLGQTWSYEQYF. CDR3 coding DNA: TGTGCCAGCAGCTTAGGACAGACGTGGTCCTACGAGCAGTACTTC.

This clone occurred once. CDR3: CASSPKRGPGSPLHF. The CDR3 DNA reads TGTGCCAGCAGCCCGAAGAGGGGGCCAGGATCACCCCTCCACTTT. The chain employs TRBV6-4 and TRBJ1-6; 7 nucleotides match TRBD1. CDR3 size: 15 residues. The V segment lost 6 bases and the J segment 10 bases; nucleotides outside the gene matches: 12. Germline V lookup: CDR1 MRHNA, CDR2 SNTAGT.

The V gene is TRBV6-5, the J gene TRBJ2-7; D is perhaps TRBD1 (6 bases). CDR1 and CDR2 (germline): MNHEY, SVGAGI. Deletions cut 5 bases from V and 2 bases from J, with 13 bases between. The CDR3 length is 14 residues. As DNA, the CDR3 is TGTGCCAGCAGTCCCCGGCCAGGGGCCTACGAGCAGTACTTC. Protein: CASSPRPGAYEQYF.

The chain joins TRBV7-2 to TRBJ1-2; TRBD1 matches 7 bases. J gave up 7 bases and V 1 base, and 9 bases lay outside the gene matches. CDR3 size: 15 residues. Germline CDR1 is SGHTA and CDR2 is FQGNSA. The CDR3 DNA is TGTGCCAGCAGCTTAGAACCCGACAGGGTAACTGGCTACACCTTC. Residues: CASSLEPDRVTGYTF.

This chain links TRBV18 with TRBJ1-1; 7 nucleotides agree with TRBD1. V lost 5 bases and J lost 1; bases outside the gene matches: 10. Germline V gene data show CDR1 as KGHSH and CDR2 as LQKENI. The CDR3 extends over 16 amino acids. The CDR3 protein is CASSSETGTANTEAFF. The CDR3 DNA reads as TGTGCCAGCTCATCTGAAACCGGGACAGCGAACACTGAAGCTTTCTTT.

J is TRBJ1-2 and V is TRBV7-9; TRBD1 aligns across 7 bases. The V gene's germline CDR1 is SEHNR and CDR2 FQNEAQ (reference sequence). This CDR3 comprises 15 residues. V was clipped by 5 bases and J by 1 base; unmatched bases: 7. CDR3 region: CASSPSGQDNYGYTF. As DNA, the CDR3 is TGTGCCAGCAGCCCCTCAGGACAGGATAACTATGGCTACACCTTC. The full variable domain, its missing parts supplied by reference TRBV7-9 and TRBJ1-2, is DTGVSQNPRHKITKRGQNVTFRCDPISEHNRLYWYRQTLGQGPEFLTYFQNEAQLEKSRLLSDRFSAERPKGSFSTLEIQRTEQGDSAMYLCASSPSGQDNYGYTFGSGTRLTVV.

This clone has only one observation. The chain combines TRBV6-1 with TRBJ1-5; 7 bases map to TRBD1. The CDR3 spans 15 residues. V was pared by 6 bases and J by 3 bases, with 8 bases of the junction left unmatched. From germline, CDR1 is MNHNS and CDR2 SASEGT. The CDR3 DNA is TGTGCCAGCAGGCAGACAGGGCAGTCCAATCAGCCCCAGCATTTT. This gives the protein CASRQTGQSNQPQHF.

The genes are TRBV4-1 and TRBJ2-1; 8 positions agree with TRBD2. V shed 5 bases, J shed 0 bases, and the junction held 9 bases outside the gene matches. The CDR3 sequence is 17 residues long. Germline V gene data show CDR1 as MGHRA and CDR2 as YSYEKL. The CDR3 region is CASSTQLAASSYNEQFF. The CDR3 DNA reads as TGCGCCAGCAGCACGCAACTAGCGGCCAGCTCCTACAATGAGCAGTTCTTC.

V and J are TRBV11-3 and TRBJ2-1; 9 bases match TRBD2. The CDR3 runs 15 residues. Trimming cost V 8 bases and J 10 bases; bases outside gene matches: 15. The germline gives CDR1 SGHNT, CDR2 YENEEA. DNA of the CDR3: TGTGCCAGCGCCCCATTGGGCGGGGGGGCCGGAGAGCAGTTCTTC. This encodes CASAPLGGGAGEQFF.

V gene TRBV4-3 combines with J gene TRBJ2-2; 7 bases map to TRBD2. Trimming removed 1 base from V and 0 bases from J; junction bases left unmatched: 2. Germline-derived CDR1 and CDR2 are LGHNA and YSLEER. The CDR3 has 16 residues. CDR3 region: CASSQALAANTGELFF. As DNA, the CDR3 is TGCGCCAGCAGCCAAGCCCTAGCGGCGAACACCGGGGAGCTGTTTTTT.

This clone was counted once. The rearrangement uses TRBV29-1 and TRBJ2-2; a possible D gene is TRBD1 (6 bases). V was shortened by 7 bases and J by 1 base, with 7 bases between the two germline ends. Germline CDR1 and CDR2: SQVTM and ANQGSEA. This CDR3 has 12 residues. In DNA form, the CDR3 reads TGCAGCGCGGGACAGAACACCGGGGAGCTGTTTTTT. It yields the protein CSAGQNTGELFF.

This clone has only a few counts. V gene TRBV28 combines with J gene TRBJ2-3; 9 nucleotides match TRBD2. This CDR3 contains 20 residues. Per germline, CDR1 MDHEN and CDR2 SYDVKM. Trimming removed 4 bases from V and 5 bases from J; junction bases left unmatched: 22. CDR3 bases: TGTGCCAGCAGTTCCATTTCGAGGCAGCCCGGCGGGAGGGTGCGAGATACGCAGTATTTT. Residues: CASSSISRQPGGRVRDTQYF.

As regards this clone: The CDR3 does not end in the conserved phenylalanine or tryptophan, so this is likely a read error. J is TRBJ2-7 and V is TRBV7-2; 7 bases match TRBD2. This CDR3 is built from 14 residues. Germline values: CDR1 SGHTA, CDR2 FQGNSA. With 6 bases clipped from V and 3 bases from J, the junction kept 8 bases outside the gene matches. CDR3 region: CASSTAGRFYEQYL. Written as DNA, the CDR3 is TGTGCCAGCAGTACAGCGGGACGATTCTACGAGCAGTACCTC.

The gene calls are TRBV28 and TRBJ2-7; D is possibly TRBD1 (6 bases). V lost 6 bases and J 1 base, leaving 16 bases between the germline ends. Germline V lookup: CDR1 MDHEN, CDR2 SYDVKM. This CDR3 region has 15 residues. CDR3 nucleotides: TGTGCCAGCAGCATCGCCGGGACACTATCCTACGAGCAGTACTTC. This encodes CASSIAGTLSYEQYF.

The chain couples TRBV6-6 to TRBJ2-7, with D perhaps TRBD2 (6 bases). The germline CDR1 and CDR2 sequences are MNHNY and SVGAGI (reference sequence). Trimming stripped 4 bases from V and 0 bases from J, with 13 bases between. The CDR3 length is 15 residues. The DNA for the CDR3 is TGTGCCAGCAGTTCCTTGGCGGGGAGCTCCTACGAGCAGTACTTC. Translated: CASSSLAGSSYEQYF.